The 25 T cell receptor beta chains reported below all come from one sample, sequenced in a study of T cell clonality in common variable immunodeficiency. Here immunoSEQ multiplex PCR was the method, and the copy in TCRdb shows in-frame clones only, minus some. Recorded here are roughly 28,000 clones, none singletons. The sample was peripheral blood mononuclear cells. All receptors come from a person aged 18-69 years in good health.

This clone was picked up many times. Read data end 3 residues before the CDR3 end; the end is taken from the germline J gene. V usage is TRBV5-1 and J usage is TRBJ1-1; D possibly corresponds to TRBD1 (5 bases). V lost 7 bases, J lost 0 bases, and 22 bases lay in between. CDR3 length: 17 residues. The germline V gene encodes CDR1 SGHRS and CDR2 YFSETQ. This CDR3 reads CASSAGTTFGMNTEAFF. CDR3 DNA (partial): TGCGCCAGCTCCGCCGGGACTACCTTCGGAATGAACACTGAA.

This clone was recorded many times. Read data end 3 residues before the CDR3 end; the end is taken from the germline J gene. The chain couples TRBV19 to TRBJ2-2; D is unresolved. This CDR3 spans 12 amino acids. Germline V gene data show CDR1 as LNHDA and CDR2 as SQIVND (reference sequence). V was cut by 3 bases and J by 6 bases, with 5 bases left in between. Incomplete CDR3 DNA: TGTGCCAGTAGTATCCTGTCCGGGGAG. Translation gives CASSILSGE. The full CDR3 sequence reads CASSILSGELFF.

To note about this clone: The CDR3 goes on 3 residues after the read ends, and that part is filled in from the germline J gene. The gene calls are TRBV6-1 and TRBJ1-6, with D possibly TRBD1 on 5 matching bases. CDR3 size: 15 residues. Germline loops: CDR1 MNHNS, CDR2 SASEGT. The V end was cut by 2 bases, the J end by 8 bases, with 13 bases between. CDR3: CASSEIARADSPLHF. CDR3 DNA (partial): TGTGCCAGCAGTGAAATCGCCAGGGCAGATTCACCC.

This clone has ten or more counts. The DNA ends 3 residues before the CDR3 does, and the rest of the CDR3 is filled in from the germline J gene. This sequence joins TRBV14 and TRBJ1-6; no reliable D call. This CDR3 region has 15 residues. Germline V gene data show CDR1 as SGHDN and CDR2 as FVKESK. V dropped 4 bases and J dropped 9 bases, with 16 bases sitting between them. The CDR3 is CASSLKGVGFSPLHF. Incomplete CDR3 DNA: TGTGCCAGCAGCCTGAAGGGTGTTGGGTTTTCACCC. Full variable domain (remainder filled in from reference TRBV14 and TRBJ1-6): EAGVTQFPSHSVIEKGQTVTLRCDPISGHDNLYWYRRVMGKEIKFLLHFVKESKQDESGMPNNRFLAERTGGTYSTLKVQPAELEDSGVYFCASSLKGVGFSPLHFGNGTRLTVT.

This clone was counted many times. Read sequence stops 3 residues before the CDR3 end, and the germline J gene provides the missing end. The chain carries TRBV15 and TRBJ2-2; D gene uncertain. The CDR3 has 13 amino acids. Trimming left V 1 base short and J 7 bases short, with 7 bases between. Germline CDR1 is LNHNV and CDR2 is YYDKDF (reference sequence). CDR3 bases read: TGTGCCACCAGCAGAGGTCCGCGCGGGGAG. Its protein product is CATSRGPRGE. The whole CDR3 sequence is CATSRGPRGELFF.

This clone was recorded at least ten times. The read finishes 3 residues shy of the CDR3 end, and the germline J gene is used to complete it. The chain recombines TRBV19 with TRBJ1-5, with 7 bases that match TRBD1. Germline V gene sequence: CDR1 LNHDA, CDR2 SQIVND (reference sequence). J was trimmed by 5 bases and V by 5 bases; bases with no gene match: 12. The CDR3 loop spans 16 amino acids. The CDR3: CASSPQTGQIYQPQHF. The CDR3 DNA, read in part, is TGTGCCAGTAGTCCCCAAACGGGACAGATTTATCAGCCC.

This clone was observed many times. The read terminates 3 residues before the CDR3 end, so the remaining end is supplied by the germline J gene. Other DNA sequences in the same sample also yield this CDR3. The chain employs TRBV6-1 and TRBJ1-2, with 7 bases lining up with TRBD1. From germline, CDR1 is MNHNS and CDR2 SASEGT. The V and J ends lost 4 bases and 5 bases, in that order; junction bases with no gene match: 1. The CDR3 consists of 12 residues. The part of the CDR3 DNA that was read is TGTGCCAGCAGTGGACAGGGTTATGGC. Protein product: CASSGQGYG. The whole CDR3 protein is CASSGQGYGYTF.

This clone was recorded at least ten times. The CDR3 extends 3 residues past the end of the read, so its final part is completed from the germline J gene. The chain couples TRBV30 to TRBJ1-5, with D possibly being TRBD1 (5 bases). CDR1 and CDR2 (germline): GTSNPN, SVGIG (reference sequence). The CDR3 is 13 residues long. Trimming took off 2 bases at V and 4 bases at J, with 9 bases between the two ends. This CDR3 is CAWSRQGNQPQHF. The covered CDR3 bases are TGTGCCTGGAGTCGGCAGGGAAATCAGCCC.

About this clone: The CDR3 end lies 3 residues beyond the end of the read and is filled in from the germline J gene. The V gene is TRBV20-1, the J gene TRBJ2-7; D call uncertain. The V gene's germline CDR1 is DFQATT and CDR2 SNEGSKA (reference sequence). The CDR3 loop spans 13 amino acids. V was cut by 3 bases and J by 1 base, with 10 bases left in between. The CDR3 bases that were read are TGCAGTGCTAGCGATCCCACATCCTACGAG. Encoded protein: CSASDPTSYE. The whole CDR3 sequence reads CSASDPTSYEQYF.

In its sample, this clone was seen a few times. Read sequence stops 3 residues before the CDR3 end, and the germline J gene provides the missing end. The chain has TRBV5-1 and TRBJ1-3, with D maybe TRBD1 (6 bases). V was shortened by 4 bases and J by 0 bases, with 14 bases between the two germline ends. Germline V gives CDR1 SGHRS, CDR2 YFSETQ. CDR3 length: 16 amino acids. The sequenced CDR3 bases are TGCGCCAGCAGCCAACGAGGGGGGGGCTCTGGAAACACC. Encoded protein: CASSQRGGGSGNT. The entire CDR3 protein is CASSQRGGGSGNTIYF.

There are many counts of this clone. With the read ending 3 residues before the CDR3 end, the germline J gene is used to fill in that end. The chain joins TRBV5-1 to TRBJ2-7; maybe TRBD2 (7 bases). CDR1 is SGHRS and CDR2 is YFSETQ in the germline V gene. The CDR3 loop spans 14 amino acids. With 2 bases removed from V and 3 bases from J, the gap between germline ends came to 12 bases. The part of the CDR3 DNA that was read is TGCGCCAGCAGCTTTGCGGGGGCCGACTACGAG. Protein sequence: CASSFAGADYE. The CDR3 in its entirety is CASSFAGADYEQYF.

This clone was recorded at least ten times. The read ends 3 residues shy of where the CDR3 ends; the end is completed using the germline J gene. This chain connects TRBV5-4 to TRBJ1-1; TRBD1 aligns across 10 bases. Germline values: CDR1 SGHNT, CDR2 YYREEE (reference sequence). The CDR3 is 16 amino acids. V lost 4 bases and J lost 5; bases outside the gene matches: 11. The CDR3 region is CASSDQTGGPRTEAFF. Incomplete CDR3 DNA: TGTGCCAGCAGCGACCAGACAGGGGGCCCGAGGACTGAA.

This clone has more than one count but fewer than ten. The CDR3 is cut off 3 residues early in the read; its end comes from the germline J gene. The chain carries TRBV7-9 and TRBJ2-2, with D possibly matching TRBD2 (5 bases). Germline CDR1 SEHNR, CDR2 FQNEAQ (reference sequence). The CDR3 has 15 residues. CDR3 sequence reads: CASSFLVVSGEKLFF. The CDR3 DNA, read in part, is TGTGCCAGCAGCTTTCTGGTGGTAAGCGGTGAAAAG.

This clone was recorded a few times. From the germline J gene comes the end of the CDR3, since the read stops 3 residues before it. This chain links TRBV18 with TRBJ1-1; D uncertain. This CDR3 spans 14 amino acids. Germline V gene lookup returns CDR1 KGHSH and CDR2 LQKENI. V was cut by 1 base and J by 4 bases, with 10 bases left in between. Here the CDR3 reads CASSPQGLLTEAFF. Partial CDR3 DNA: TGTGCCAGCTCACCACAGGGCCTTCTCACTGAA.

This clone was recorded at least ten times. The read terminates 3 residues before the CDR3 end, so the remaining end is supplied by the germline J gene. The chain couples TRBV19 to TRBJ2-3, with 7 bases lining up with TRBD1. The ends lost 5 bases at V and 5 bases at J; junction bases unmatched: 7. Germline CDR1 is LNHDA and CDR2 is SQIVND (reference sequence). This CDR3 region has 14 residues. The CDR3 protein is CASSPTGRVDTQYF. The part of the CDR3 DNA that was read is TGTGCCAGTAGTCCGACAGGGAGAGTAGATACG.

This clone appeared a few times. Here the CDR3 reads CSAPVLVAGVYNEQFF. CDR3 bases read: TGCAGTGCTCCCGTCCTGGTAGCGGGGGTATACAATGAG. The chain has TRBV20-1 and TRBJ2-1, with 9 bases lining up with TRBD2. The read stops 3 residues short of the end of the CDR3; the missing end is completed from the germline J gene. The V gene's germline CDR1 is DFQATT and CDR2 SNEGSKA (reference sequence). CDR3 length: 16 amino acids. Trimming cost V 5 bases and J 4 bases; bases outside gene matches: 12.

The sample holds many counts of this clone. The CDR3 protein is CSARRRGPDTGELFF. The sequenced part of the CDR3 DNA is TGCAGTGCTAGACGGCGGGGGCCTGACACCGGGGAG. The J gene is TRBJ2-2, the V gene TRBV20-1, with D perhaps TRBD2 (7 bases). The CDR3 goes on 3 residues after the read ends, and that part is filled in from the germline J gene. Germline V CDR1 and CDR2: DFQATT, SNEGSKA (reference sequence). This CDR3 region has 15 residues. Trimming cost V 2 bases and J 3 bases, with 13 bases left between them.

Many counts were recorded for this clone. The CDR3 extends 3 residues past the end of the read, so its final part is completed from the germline J gene. The V call is TRBV7-3, the J call TRBJ2-1; a possible D gene is TRBD1 (6 bases). Germline lookup yields CDR1 SGHTA and CDR2 FQGTGA. This CDR3 is 13 amino acids long. V shed 5 bases and J shed 8 bases, with 13 bases lying between them. This CDR3 is CASSPTGLDEQFF. The CDR3 DNA, read in part, is TGTGCCAGCAGCCCTACAGGGTTGGATGAG.

This clone has just a few counts. Sequencing ends 3 residues short of the CDR3 end; the germline J gene provides the rest. The rearrangement joins TRBV7-3 to TRBJ1-1, with D maybe TRBD1 (5 bases). The germline V gene encodes CDR1 SGHTA and CDR2 FQGTGA. CDR3 length equals 14 residues. The part of the CDR3 DNA that was read is TGTGCCAGCAGCTTATACGAGTCTAGGACACCT. Its translation: CASSLYESRTP. The whole CDR3 protein reads CASSLYESRTPAFF.

In its sample, this clone was seen many times. The read terminates 3 residues ahead of where the CDR3 ends, so the germline J gene completes it. The chain has TRBV7-3 and TRBJ2-3; 15 bases are shared with TRBD2. This CDR3 spans 18 amino acids. Germline V CDR1 and CDR2: SGHTA, FQGTGA. Germline trimming cut 6 bases from V and 7 bases from J; bases unmatched to any gene: 14. CDR3 sequence reads: CASSRTSGGVANTYTQYF. Incomplete CDR3 DNA: TGTGCCAGCAGTCGGACTAGCGGGGGGGTAGCGAACACGTATACG. The whole variable domain, remainder taken from reference TRBV7-3 and TRBJ2-3, is GAGVSQTPSNKVTEKGKYVELRCDPISGHTALYWYRQSLGQGPEFLIYFQGTGAADDSGLPNDRFFAVRPEGSVSTLKIQRTERGDSAVYLCASSRTSGGVANTYTQYFGPGTRLTVL.

This clone was picked up many times. Coverage ceases 3 residues before the CDR3 finishes, and the germline J gene fills in the end. The V gene is TRBV7-3, the J gene TRBJ2-3; D not resolved. Germline CDR1 reads SGHTA; CDR2 reads FQGTGA. The V end was cut by 4 bases, the J end by 2 bases, with 7 bases between. CDR3 length equals 13 residues. The CDR3 region is CASSSYLTDTQYF. CDR3 bases read: TGTGCCAGCAGCTCCTACCTCACAGATACG.

This clone was counted ten times or more. The CDR3 goes on 3 residues after the read ends, and that part is filled in from the germline J gene. Other DNA sequences in the sample encode the same CDR3. The genes are TRBV7-8 and TRBJ2-7; the D is unclear. The length of the CDR3 is 13 residues. Trimming shortened V by 0 bases and J by 4 bases, and 7 bases separated the two germline ends. Germline CDR1 and CDR2: SGHVS and FQNEAQ. The part of the CDR3 DNA that was read is TGTGCCAGCAGCTTAGCCGGTGGTTACGAG. Translated, it gives CASSLAGGYE. The entire CDR3 sequence reads CASSLAGGYEQYF.

This clone was picked up many times. The read ends 3 residues before the CDR3 terminus; that terminus is restored from the germline J gene. The chain carries TRBV20-1 and TRBJ1-1; D uncertain. Trimming cost V 3 bases and J 4 bases, with 9 bases left between them. The germline CDR1 and CDR2 sequences are DFQATT and SNEGSKA (reference sequence). CDR3 length equals 12 residues. The CDR3 sequence: CSASNQITEAFF. CDR3 DNA (partial): TGCAGTGCTAGTAATCAGATCACTGAA.

Comments on this clone: The read stops 3 residues short of the end of the CDR3; the missing end is completed from the germline J gene. The chain combines TRBV2 with TRBJ2-5, with D possibly matching TRBD2 (6 bases). Trimming pared 8 bases from V and 4 bases from J, leaving 8 bases between. CDR3 size: 11 residues. Germline CDR1 and CDR2: SNHLY and FYNNEI. CDR3 bases read: TGTGCCAGCTGGAGGGGAGAGACC. Translated: CASWRGET. The full CDR3 is CASWRGETQYF. Supplemented by reference TRBV2 and TRBJ2-5, the full variable domain reads EPEVTQTPSHQVTQMGQEVILRCVPISNHLYFYWYRQILGQKVEFLVSFYNNEISEKSEIFDDQFSVERPDGSNFTLKIRSTKLEDSAMYFCASWRGETQYFGPGTRLLVL.

Details on this clone: The read falls 3 residues short of the CDR3 end, and the missing part is taken from the germline J gene. This chain uses TRBV7-2 with TRBJ2-5; no firm D call. V was trimmed by 4 bases and J by 7 bases, leaving 7 bases between them. Germline loops: CDR1 SGHTA, CDR2 FQGNSA. The CDR3 sequence is 11 residues long. The CDR3 here is CASSSPRTQYF. The DNA read from the CDR3 is TGTGCCAGCAGCTCCCCGCGGACC.